This entry lists 14 T cell receptor beta chains sequenced from one sample in a study of TIL therapy for anti-PD-1-resistant metastatic lung cancer. This was the immunoSEQ v3 assay. TCRdb's table, derived via immunoSEQ multiplex PCR, lists solely in-frame clones and lacks some. The repertoire has around 30,000 clones, 74% of them found once; the top ten carry around 2.9%. Time point in this sample: pre-treatment sample, taken before nivolumab and TIL therapy. Sequencing was performed on blood, taken at baseline. These receptors were taken from a woman between 25 and 85 years old with non-small cell lung cancer.

V and J are TRBV11-2 and TRBJ2-7; D perhaps matches TRBD2 (6 bases). The CDR3 length is 16 residues. Trimming removed 5 bases from V and 7 bases from J, with 24 bases in between. Germline V gene sequence: CDR1 SGHAT, CDR2 FQNNGV. This CDR3 reads CASSPLFGGVGLEQYF. Written as DNA, the CDR3 is TGTGCCAGCAGCCCGCTCTTCGGAGGGGTGGGGCTGGAGCAGTACTTC.

The chain couples TRBV11-2 to TRBJ2-2, with a possible D match to TRBD2 (5 bases). V was cut by 5 bases and J by 0 bases, with 13 bases left in between. The CDR3 loop spans 16 amino acids. Germline V CDR1 and CDR2: SGHAT, FQNNGV. The CDR3, as DNA: TGTGCCAGCAGCCTTGACGGACTGACGAACACCGGGGAGCTGTTTTTT. It codes for CASSLDGLTNTGELFF.

J is TRBJ1-5 and V is TRBV7-6; no clear D. CDR3 length: 13 residues. The germline CDR1 and CDR2 sequences are SGHVS and FNYEAQ. With 0 bases removed from V and 5 bases from J, the gap between germline ends came to 5 bases. CDR3 DNA sequence: TGTGCCAGCAGCTTAGCGTTGGATCAGCCCCAGCATTTT. Translation: CASSLALDQPQHF.

The chain recombines TRBV6-6 with TRBJ2-1; 7 nucleotides align to TRBD1. Unmatched junction bases numbered 7, after V lost 6 bases and J lost 5 bases. Germline-derived CDR1 and CDR2 are MNHNY and SVGAGI (reference sequence). This CDR3 comprises 14 residues. DNA for the CDR3: TGTGCCAGCAGGCGGACGACAGGGAACAATGAGCAGTTCTTC. This encodes CASRRTTGNNEQFF.

The chain has TRBV6-5 and TRBJ2-7; 9 nucleotides align to TRBD2. V lost 8 bases, J lost 0 bases, and 8 bases stayed unmatched. Per the germline V gene, CDR1 is MNHEY and CDR2 is SVGAGI. This CDR3 has 15 amino acids. CDR3 coding DNA: TGTGCCAGCCGCAGTCCTAGCGGGGACTCCTACGAGCAGTACTTC. This codes for CASRSPSGDSYEQYF.

This sequence joins TRBV5-3 and TRBJ2-5; D perhaps matches TRBD1 (7 bases). Being an ORF, TRBV5-3 has a function that is uncertain. This CDR3 region has 11 residues. The V and J ends lost 7 bases and 5 bases respectively, with 9 bases between them. The CDR3 protein is CARGGGETQYF. The CDR3 coding sequence is TGTGCCAGAGGAGGGGGCGAGACCCAGTACTTC.

The chain links TRBV15 to TRBJ2-3, with D perhaps matching TRBD2 (5 bases). Germline lookup yields CDR1 LNHNV and CDR2 YYDKDF (reference sequence). Trimming left V 5 bases short and J 2 bases short, with 17 bases between. The CDR3 consists of 16 residues. This chain's CDR3 is CATSSTRNRFTDTQYF. The CDR3 bases are TGTGCCACCAGCTCTACTAGAAATCGGTTCACAGATACGCAGTATTTT.

The V call is TRBV6-1, the J call TRBJ1-4, with D perhaps matching TRBD1 (5 bases). The CDR3 is 13 residues long. The V end lost 6 bases, the J end lost 7 bases, and 12 bases lay between the germline ends. Per the germline V gene, CDR1 is MNHNS and CDR2 is SASEGT. This CDR3 is CASRIGTSEKLFF. The CDR3, as DNA: TGTGCCAGCAGGATCGGGACTTCTGAAAAACTGTTTTTT.

This chain joins TRBV6-5 and TRBJ2-7, with a possible D match to TRBD1 (5 bases). The germline CDR1 and CDR2 sequences are MNHEY and SVGAGI. The CDR3 totals 13 residues. V gave up 5 bases and J gave up 0 bases, with 8 bases separating them. CDR3 nucleotides: TGTGCCAGCAGTGACAGAGACTCCTACGAGCAGTACTTC. It translates to CASSDRDSYEQYF.

This sequence joins TRBV4-2 and TRBJ2-7, with D perhaps matching TRBD2 (5 bases). V lost 4 bases to trimming and J lost 0 bases, with 16 bases between them. The CDR3 consists of 16 residues. In germline, CDR1 is LGHNA, CDR2 YNFKEQ. The CDR3: CASSLSQAATSYEQYF. DNA for the CDR3: TGTGCCAGCAGCCTGTCGCAAGCGGCCACCTCCTACGAGCAGTACTTC.

The rearrangement links TRBV7-9 to TRBJ2-1; 7 bases map to TRBD2. Trimming cost V 5 bases and J 0 bases; bases outside gene matches: 7. The length of the CDR3 is 16 residues. Germline-derived CDR1 and CDR2 are SEHNR and FQNEAQ (reference sequence). This CDR3 is CASSGLGGSSYNEQFF. CDR3 nucleotide sequence: TGTGCCAGCAGCGGCCTCGGGGGGAGCTCCTACAATGAGCAGTTCTTC.

This clone was seen just once. This chain joins TRBV7-8 and TRBJ2-5; no firm D call. Trimming removed 3 bases at V and 5 bases at J, with 7 bases between. This CDR3 has 12 amino acids. Germline values: CDR1 SGHVS, CDR2 FQNEAQ. CDR3 DNA sequence: TGTGCCAGCAGCTTGTCCTCTGAGACCCAGTACTTC. Protein sequence: CASSLSSETQYF.

The chain couples TRBV2 to TRBJ2-1; TRBD2 aligns across 14 bases. From germline, CDR1 is SNHLY and CDR2 FYNNEI. With V trimmed by 1 base and J by 8 bases, 4 bases remained unmatched. The CDR3 loop spans 16 amino acids. For the CDR3, the DNA is TGTGCCAGCAGTGAAGAGGGGACTAGCGGGAGTTATGAGCAGTTCTTC. Translation gives CASSEEGTSGSYEQFF.

The V and J genes are TRBV13 and TRBJ2-7, with D perhaps assigned TRBD1 or TRBD2 (6 bases each). V was cut by 6 bases and J by 3 bases, with 24 bases left in between. The CDR3 has 17 residues. CDR1 PRHDT and CDR2 FYEKMQ come from the germline V gene (reference sequence). The CDR3 here is CASSYSVAVGGHYEQYF. As DNA, the CDR3 is TGTGCCAGCAGTTACTCTGTAGCGGTGGGGGGACACTACGAGCAGTACTTC.